The present T cell receptor (beta chain) was sequenced within a study of long-term antiretroviral therapy in people with HIV. Points from the study as a whole: An increase in diversity followed ART, yet levels stayed below transplant donor controls. The study collected blood between about 2003 and 2017, possibly under older ART regimens.

Concerning this clone: Antigen unknown.

Trimming stripped 0 bases from V and 1 base from J, with 16 bases between. CDR1 is SNHLY and CDR2 is FYNNEI in the germline V gene. The CDR3 totals 17 residues. Participants who had HIV were, without exception, treated in the United States. DNA was extracted from roughly 1-10 million thawed cryopreserved PBMC. The immunoSEQ assay was v3.0, run at survey level. Repertoires were generated with immunoSEQ multiplex PCR, while TCRdb's copy carries only in-frame clones and drops some. The data hold over 30,000 clones, with roughly 74% observed a single time. The V and J genes are TRBV2 and TRBJ2-7; TRBD2 is a possible D gene (6 bases). The sequences come from unsorted PBMCs, collected 3 years after starting antiretroviral therapy. The clonotype was recovered from a man in his fifties with HIV. CDR3 protein: CASSEAHPTGESYEQYF. CDR3 DNA sequence: TGTGCCAGCAGTGAAGCGCATCCTACGGGAGAGTCCTACGAGCAGTACTTC.